The rows below give T cell receptor beta chains drawn from one sample of a study of shared clonotypes between healthy human individuals. Sequenced by immunoSEQ multiplex PCR; TCRdb stores in-frame clones only, minus some. The sample consists of roughly 1.4 million clones, approximately 98.5% of them appearing once. Sequencing used naive CD4+ T cells sorted from blood. The receptors were sampled from a man under 40 in good health. Both conserved end residues are part of each CDR3. The D gene is left open where the match is weak. Clone size is not always given. Where it is, it says once, few, many or a class for expanded clones.

D gene: TRBD1; V gene: TRBV5-4; clone size: NA; J gene: TRBJ2-5; CDR3 protein: CASSQDRAETQYF; CDR3 DNA: TGTGCCAGCAGCCAGGACAGGGCAGAGACCCAGTACTTC
D gene: NA; V gene: TRBV28; clone size: NA; J gene: TRBJ2-3; CDR3 protein: CASSAYRGGKLTDTQYF; CDR3 DNA: TGTGCCAGCAGCGCTTACCGGGGCGGGAAACTGACAGATACGCAGTATTTT
D gene: NA; V gene: TRBV6-5; clone size: NA; J gene: TRBJ2-7; CDR3 protein: CASSYSHRVSVEQYF; CDR3 DNA: TGTGCCAGCAGTTACTCCCACAGGGTCTCGGTCGAGCAGTACTTC
D gene: TRBD2; V gene: TRBV14; clone size: NA; J gene: TRBJ2-2; CDR3 protein: CASSQWLAGGLTGELFF; CDR3 DNA: TGTGCCAGCAGCCAGTGGCTAGCGGGAGGGCTGACCGGGGAGCTGTTTTTT
D gene: NA; V gene: TRBV9; clone size: once; J gene: TRBJ1-1; CDR3 protein: CASSAGAMNTEAFF; CDR3 DNA: TGTGCCAGCAGCGCAGGGGCCATGAACACTGAAGCTTTCTTT
D gene: NA; V gene: TRBV11-2; clone size: NA; J gene: TRBJ2-7; CDR3 protein: CASSPPFGFSYEQYF; CDR3 DNA: TGTGCCAGCAGCCCACCGTTTGGGTTTTCCTACGAGCAGTACTTC
D gene: TRBD1; V gene: TRBV4-1; clone size: NA; J gene: TRBJ2-7; CDR3 protein: CASSQHQGAYEQYF; CDR3 DNA: TGCGCCAGCAGCCAACACCAGGGGGCCTACGAGCAGTACTTC
D gene: TRBD1; V gene: TRBV18; clone size: NA; J gene: TRBJ2-6; CDR3 protein: CASSPTGVGVSGANVLTF; CDR3 DNA: TGTGCCAGCTCACCAACAGGGGTGGGGGTCTCCGGGGCCAACGTCCTGACTTTC
D gene: NA; V gene: TRBV18; clone size: once; J gene: TRBJ1-1; CDR3 protein: CASIDGKYTEAFF; CDR3 DNA: TGTGCCAGCATAGACGGGAAATACACTGAAGCTTTCTTT
D gene: NA; V gene: TRBV5-1; clone size: NA; J gene: TRBJ2-3; CDR3 protein: CASSRQEGGETDTQYF; CDR3 DNA: TGCGCCAGCAGCCGTCAAGAGGGTGGTGAGACAGATACGCAGTATTTT
D gene: NA; V gene: TRBV30; clone size: NA; J gene: TRBJ1-2; CDR3 protein: CAWSLRATENYGYTF; CDR3 DNA: TGTGCCTGGAGTCTCCGCGCGACAGAAAACTATGGCTACACCTTC
D gene: NA; V gene: TRBV30; clone size: NA; J gene: TRBJ1-4; CDR3 protein: CAWSVHRGANEKLFF; CDR3 DNA: TGTGCCTGGAGTGTACACCGGGGGGCTAATGAAAAACTGTTTTTT
D gene: TRBD1; V gene: TRBV11-3; clone size: NA; J gene: TRBJ2-7; CDR3 protein: CASSLGDSSYEQYF; CDR3 DNA: TGTGCCAGCAGCTTAGGGGACAGCTCCTACGAGCAGTACTTC
D gene: NA; V gene: TRBV28; clone size: NA; J gene: TRBJ1-3; CDR3 protein: CASSFRGLGNTIYF; CDR3 DNA: TGTGCCAGCAGTTTTCGGGGGCTTGGAAACACCATATATTTT